These 32 T cell receptor beta chains were sequenced from one sample in a study of shared clonotypes between healthy human individuals. The method was immunoSEQ multiplex PCR; TCRdb's version includes in-frame clones alone and lacks a portion of them. The table has hundreds of thousands of clones, 55% to 75% seen once. The sequencing sample was made of memory CD4+ T cells sorted from blood. Indicated subset: CD45RA-negative fraction. Receptors were obtained from a woman in her 30s in good health.

This chain connects TRBV7-9 to TRBJ2-1; 7 bases are a match to TRBD2. Germline V gene lookup returns CDR1 SEHNR and CDR2 FQNEAQ (reference sequence). This CDR3 spans 16 amino acids. The ends lost 7 bases at V and 10 bases at J; junction bases unmatched: 19. This CDR3 is CASTPSGGGTVGEQFF. The CDR3 nucleotides read TGTGCCAGCACCCCTAGTGGGGGAGGGACCGTTGGGGAGCAGTTCTTC.

CDR3 nucleotide sequence: TGCGCCAGCAGCCAGGAGGGACTAGCGGGGAGCACAGATACGCAGTATTTT. Amino acids: CASSQEGLAGSTDTQYF. The rearrangement joins TRBV4-1 to TRBJ2-3, with TRBD2 identical over 13 bases. CDR1 is MGHRA, CDR2 YSYEKL, per germline. V was pared by 3 bases and J by 0 bases, with 3 bases of the junction left unmatched. The CDR3 loop spans 17 amino acids.

As to this clone: In the same sample, other DNA sequences code for this CDR3. The rearrangement joins TRBV30 to TRBJ1-3, with D perhaps TRBD1 (5 bases). CDR1 is GTSNPN and CDR2 is SVGIG in the germline V gene (reference sequence). This CDR3 has 14 residues. V lost 1 base and J lost 1, with 8 bases in between. Here the CDR3 DNA reads TGTGCCTGGAGTGAGGGGAGATCTGGAAACACCATATATTTT. This translates into CAWSEGRSGNTIYF.

The chain carries TRBV19 and TRBJ2-2; D is perhaps TRBD1 (6 bases). The CDR3 is made up of 15 amino acids. The germline V gene encodes CDR1 LNHDA and CDR2 SQIVND (reference sequence). Trimming shortened V by 6 bases and J by 2 bases, and 13 bases separated the two germline ends. In nucleotides, the CDR3 is TGTGCCAGTAGAAGAGGGGGACCTAACACCGGGGAGCTGTTTTTT. Protein product: CASRRGGPNTGELFF.

DNA of the CDR3: TGCAGCGTTGCCCAGCTAGCGGGGGCAAAAGAGACCCAGTACTTC. It translates to CSVAQLAGAKETQYF. This chain links TRBV29-1 with TRBJ2-5; 10 bases line up with TRBD2. The CDR3 extends over 15 amino acids. The junction had 8 bases not matched to a gene; V was cut back by 4 bases and J by 3 bases. The V gene's germline CDR1 is SQVTM and CDR2 ANQGSEA.

As concerns this clone: The junction differs from germline at one of its ends, possibly a read error. The genes are TRBV5-8 and TRBJ2-6; D is uncertain. The CDR3 loop spans 13 amino acids. CDR1 is SGHTS and CDR2 is YDEGEE in the germline V gene. The CDR3 reads CASSLVMADVLTF. In nucleotides, the CDR3 is TGTGCCAGCAGCTTGGTAATGGCCGACGTCCTGACTTTC.

The chain links TRBV20-1 to TRBJ1-1; D gene ambiguous. Germline assignment: CDR1 DFQATT and CDR2 SNEGSKA (reference sequence). The CDR3 sequence is 11 residues long. Trimming cost V 3 bases and J 7 bases, with 9 bases left between them. CDR3 sequence: CSASSGIEAFF. CDR3 coding DNA: TGCAGTGCTAGTTCTGGGATTGAAGCTTTCTTT.

The CDR3: CASTHKAAGGSPLHF. The CDR3 DNA follows: TGTGCCAGCACCCACAAAGCGGCGGGGGGTTCACCCCTCCACTTT. The chain has TRBV27 and TRBJ1-6; D is perhaps TRBD1 (5 bases). The V end was cut by 7 bases, the J end by 9 bases, with 19 bases between. The germline V gene encodes CDR1 MNHEY and CDR2 SMNVEV (reference sequence). The CDR3 covers 15 residues.

In regard to this clone: Other DNA sequences from this sample encode an identical CDR3 as well. This chain joins TRBV6-1 and TRBJ2-1; 12 bases agree with TRBD2. Germline values: CDR1 MNHNS, CDR2 SASEGT. The trim removed 3 bases at V and 6 bases at J, leaving 3 bases unmatched. The length of the CDR3 is 15 residues. In nucleotides, the CDR3 is TGTGCCAGCAGTGAGCTAGCGGGAGGGCCCAATGAGCAGTTCTTC. Residues: CASSELAGGPNEQFF.

V gene TRBV6-5 combines with J gene TRBJ1-5; D unresolved. V was shortened by 2 bases and J by 6 bases, with 11 bases between the two germline ends. CDR1 is MNHEY, CDR2 SVGAGI, per germline. The CDR3 runs to 14 residues. CDR3 nucleotide sequence: TGTGCCAGCAGTTACGGGAGGGAGTCTCAGCCCCAGCATTTT. This sequence encodes CASSYGRESQPQHF.

V is TRBV4-1 and J is TRBJ1-3; 7 nucleotides align to TRBD1. CDR1 is MGHRA, CDR2 YSYEKL, per germline. The CDR3 runs to 14 residues. The V segment lost 4 bases and the J segment 4 bases; nucleotides outside the gene matches: 4. CDR3 coding DNA: TGCGCCAGCAGCCCGACAGGGTTAGGAAACACCATATATTTT. Translating it yields CASSPTGLGNTIYF.

This clone was detected only once. The chain is built from TRBV27 and TRBJ2-2, with 7 bases fitting TRBD2. The CDR3 totals 16 residues. Germline CDR1 MNHEY, CDR2 SMNVEV (reference sequence). V trimming: 0 bases; J trimming: 5 bases; junction bases outside the gene matches: 6. This chain's CDR3 is CASSLSRGRKTGELFF. CDR3 DNA sequence: TGTGCCAGCAGTTTATCGCGCGGGAGAAAGACCGGGGAGCTGTTTTTT.

The CDR3: CASSTAYEQFF. The CDR3 DNA sequence: TGTGCCAGCAGTACAGCCTATGAGCAGTTCTTC. The V gene is TRBV6-1, the J gene TRBJ2-1; D call uncertain. V was pared by 5 bases and J by 8 bases, with 7 bases between. Germline values: CDR1 MNHNS, CDR2 SASEGT. There are 11 residues in the CDR3.

The chain employs TRBV5-1 and TRBJ2-1; 14 bases fit TRBD2. Germline assignment: CDR1 SGHRS and CDR2 YFSETQ. V dropped 2 bases and J dropped 10; count of bases not matched to a gene: 2. The CDR3 spans 14 residues. The CDR3 here is CASSFGLAGGEQFF. In nucleotides, the CDR3 is TGCGCCAGCAGCTTCGGACTAGCGGGAGGCGAGCAGTTCTTC.

This clone was counted once. This chain links TRBV5-1 with TRBJ2-1, with TRBD2 identical over 9 bases. The V gene end was trimmed by 4 bases and the J gene end by 7 bases; junction bases not matched to a gene: 15. CDR1 and CDR2 (germline): SGHRS, YFSETQ. CDR3 length: 17 amino acids. The CDR3 spells CASSRSDSGTSWNEQFF. The CDR3 DNA reads as TGCGCCAGCAGCCGGAGCGATTCCGGGACTAGCTGGAATGAGCAGTTCTTC.

This clone showed up many times. The chain employs TRBV11-2 and TRBJ2-1; D is possibly TRBD2 (5 bases). V was shortened by 1 base and J by 6 bases, with 7 bases between the two germline ends. This CDR3 is 13 amino acids long. The V gene's germline CDR1 is SGHAT and CDR2 FQNNGV. CDR3 DNA: TGTGCCAGCAGCTTAGTCGAGGGCAATGAGCAGTTCTTC. This sequence encodes CASSLVEGNEQFF.

CDR3 DNA sequence: TGTGCCAGCAGTCCAATGGCGGACAGTCACTATGGCTACACCTTC. This translates into CASSPMADSHYGYTF. The chain joins TRBV27 to TRBJ1-2, with D possibly being TRBD1 (6 bases). V was shortened by 5 bases and J by 3 bases, with 16 bases between the two germline ends. CDR3 length: 15 amino acids. From germline, CDR1 is MNHEY and CDR2 SMNVEV (reference sequence).

This rearrangement joins TRBV9 to TRBJ2-5; D remains unclear. The DNA matches TRBJ2-7 better at its end, which makes the J call doubtful. Germline V gene data show CDR1 as SGDLS and CDR2 as YYNGEE. This CDR3 has 11 amino acids. The CDR3 region has the DNA TGTGCCAGCAGCGGGGTCTACGAGCAGTACTTC. The encoded protein is CASSGVYEQYF.

This clone turned up a few times. The chain has TRBV27 and TRBJ2-6; D remains ambiguous. Deletions cut 6 bases from V and 4 bases from J, with 7 bases between. The CDR3 is 13 residues long. From germline, CDR1 is MNHEY and CDR2 SMNVEV (reference sequence). In nucleotides, the CDR3 is TGTGCCAGCAGACCCTCGGGGGCCAACGTCCTGACTTTC. As protein: CASRPSGANVLTF. The full variable domain, with the rest looked up from reference TRBV27 and TRBJ2-6, is EAQVTQNPRYLITVTGKKLTVTCSQNMNHEYMSWYRQDPGLGLRQIYYSMNVEVTDKGDVPEGYKVSRKEKRNFPLILESPSPNQTSLYFCASRPSGANVLTFGAGSRLTVL.

The chain combines TRBV28 with TRBJ2-1; 7 nucleotides line up with TRBD2. This CDR3 spans 14 amino acids. The V segment lost 6 bases and the J segment 6 bases; nucleotides outside the gene matches: 8. CDR1 MDHEN and CDR2 SYDVKM come from the germline V gene. The CDR3 sequence is CASSPAIAGNEQFF. The CDR3 coding sequence is TGTGCCAGCAGCCCGGCCATAGCGGGCAATGAGCAGTTCTTC. The whole variable domain, filled in from reference TRBV28 and TRBJ2-1, reads DVKVTQSSRYLVKRTGEKVFLECVQDMDHENMFWYRQDPGLGLRLIYFSYDVKMKEKGDIPEGYSVSREKKERFSLILESASTNQTSMYLCASSPAIAGNEQFFGPGTRLTVL.

The chain has TRBV27 and TRBJ2-7; D not certain. CDR3 length: 12 amino acids. CDR1 and CDR2 (germline): MNHEY, SMNVEV (reference sequence). V was cut by 4 bases and J by 6 bases, with 10 bases left in between. The chain's CDR3 is CASSSRISEQYF. The DNA for the CDR3 is TGTGCCAGCAGTTCGCGGATCTCCGAGCAGTACTTC.

The table lists this clone with a few counts. The chain combines TRBV14 with TRBJ2-7, with 7 bases fitting TRBD1. With V trimmed by 1 base and J by 0 bases, 9 bases remained unmatched. CDR3 length: 17 amino acids. Germline loops: CDR1 SGHDN, CDR2 FVKESK. As DNA, the CDR3 is TGTGCCAGCAGCCAAGGAACCAGACAGGGAATCTCCTACGAGCAGTACTTC. Amino acid sequence: CASSQGTRQGISYEQYF.

The chain couples TRBV7-9 to TRBJ2-5; tentative D call: TRBD2 (5 bases). V was pared by 5 bases and J by 4 bases, with 11 bases between. The V gene's germline CDR1 is SEHNR and CDR2 FQNEAQ (reference sequence). This CDR3 has 13 amino acids. The CDR3 loop reads CASSRTSGETQYF. The CDR3 nucleotides read TGTGCCAGCAGCCGTACTAGTGGAGAGACCCAGTACTTC.

This clone was recorded a few times. The chain recombines TRBV4-2 with TRBJ2-1, with 13 bases that match TRBD2. The CDR3 is 19 amino acids. Trimming took 3 bases from V and 9 from J; bases not matched to a gene: 17. The germline V gene encodes CDR1 LGHNA and CDR2 YNFKEQ. CDR3 nucleotides: TGTGCCAGCAGCCATTACCATCCATCCAGGACTAGCGGGAGTGGTGAGCAGTTCTTC. Protein product: CASSHYHPSRTSGSGEQFF.

This clone was seen a handful of times. A much bigger clone sits one base away, suggesting this may be a read error. V usage is TRBV6-1 and J usage is TRBJ2-1, with D uncertain. The V and J ends lost 6 bases and 3 bases respectively, with 3 bases between them. CDR1 is MNHNS and CDR2 is SASEGT in the germline V gene. The CDR3 extends over 11 amino acids. CDR3 in DNA: TGTGCCAGCAGCCTCTACAATGAGCAGTTCTTC. Translation gives CASSLYNEQFF.

This chain joins TRBV19 and TRBJ1-1; D perhaps matches TRBD1 (5 bases). V lost 7 bases, J lost 5 bases, and 20 bases lay in between. This CDR3 is 15 amino acids long. Germline V gene lookup returns CDR1 LNHDA and CDR2 SQIVND (reference sequence). CDR3 in amino acids: CASTSQNSGYTEAFF. As DNA, the CDR3 is TGTGCCAGTACCTCCCAAAATTCAGGGTATACTGAAGCTTTCTTT. The full variable domain, its missing parts supplied by reference TRBV19 and TRBJ1-1, is DGGITQSPKYLFRKEGQNVTLSCEQNLNHDAMYWYRQDPGQGLRLIYYSQIVNDFQKGDIAEGYSVSREKKESFPLTVTSAQKNPTAFYLCASTSQNSGYTEAFFGQGTRLTVV.

The V call is TRBV28, the J call TRBJ2-4; D may correspond to TRBD1 or TRBD2 (5 bases each). Trimming took off 2 bases at V and 6 bases at J, with 5 bases between the two ends. CDR3 length: 12 amino acids. Germline assignment: CDR1 MDHEN and CDR2 SYDVKM. The CDR3 loop is CASSLGGNIQYF. The CDR3 DNA sequence: TGTGCCAGCAGTTTAGGGGGAAACATTCAGTACTTC. Full variable domain (outside the CDR3, taken from reference TRBV28 and TRBJ2-4): DVKVTQSSRYLVKRTGEKVFLECVQDMDHENMFWYRQDPGLGLRLIYFSYDVKMKEKGDIPEGYSVSREKKERFSLILESASTNQTSMYLCASSLGGNIQYFGAGTRLSVL.

This chain joins TRBV5-1 and TRBJ2-7, with 12 bases matching TRBD1. CDR1 SGHRS and CDR2 YFSETQ come from the germline V gene. The length of the CDR3 is 16 residues. With 4 bases clipped from V and 7 bases from J, the junction kept 12 bases outside the gene matches. The chain's CDR3 is CASSVSPGQGAKEQYF. The CDR3 bases are TGCGCCAGCAGCGTAAGTCCGGGACAGGGGGCAAAAGAGCAGTACTTC.

The chain has TRBV27 and TRBJ2-7; 10 nucleotides agree with TRBD2. Per germline, CDR1 MNHEY and CDR2 SMNVEV (reference sequence). The CDR3 length is 16 residues. J lost 2 bases, V lost 2 bases, and 6 bases had no gene match. The CDR3 spells CASSLGLAGVPYEQYF. In DNA, the CDR3 is TGTGCCAGCAGTTTAGGCCTAGCGGGAGTCCCCTACGAGCAGTACTTC.

The CDR3 DNA reads as TGTGCCAGCAGCCCCCAGGGGTTCTCCTACGAGCAGTACTTC. This translates into CASSPQGFSYEQYF. This chain links TRBV11-2 with TRBJ2-7, with a possible D match to TRBD1 (6 bases). The CDR3 consists of 14 residues. V lost 5 bases to trimming and J lost 0 bases, with 11 bases between them. CDR1 and CDR2 (germline): SGHAT, FQNNGV.

The V gene is TRBV11-2, the J gene TRBJ2-7, with D hard to call. Per the germline V gene, CDR1 is SGHAT and CDR2 is FQNNGV. There are 14 residues in the CDR3. The germline V and J ends were trimmed by 2 bases and 9 bases, with 17 bases remaining between them. CDR3 nucleotide sequence: TGTGCCAGCAGCTTAACCGGAAGAGTCCTCGGGCAGTACTTC. Residues: CASSLTGRVLGQYF.

This chain uses TRBV9 with TRBJ2-5; 8 positions match TRBD1. CDR1 SGDLS and CDR2 YYNGEE come from the germline V gene. CDR3 size: 17 residues. The V gene end was trimmed by 4 bases and the J gene end by 6 bases; junction bases not matched to a gene: 17. CDR3 sequence: CASSPGQGVQMSQTQYF. CDR3 in DNA: TGTGCCAGCAGCCCCGGACAGGGTGTCCAAATGTCGCAGACCCAGTACTTC.